Presented here are 18 T cell receptor beta chains from one specimen sequenced in a study of OX40 agonist ivuxolimab in advanced cancers. Repertoires were generated with immunoSEQ multiplex PCR, while TCRdb's copy carries only in-frame clones and drops some. The data contain around 97,000 clones, roughly 90% of them singletons. The specimen comprised CD4+ or CD8+ T cells sorted from blood, sampled in a trial of the OX40 agonist ivuxolimab. These receptors all stem from an adult with an advanced solid tumor such as melanoma, head and neck, liver or kidney cancer.

Here the CDR3 DNA reads TGTGCCAGCAGTTTATCGGTGGGGGACTCCTACGAGCAGTACTTC. Translated: CASSLSVGDSYEQYF. The rearrangement joins TRBV27 to TRBJ2-7; D tentatively fits TRBD1 or TRBD2 (5 bases each). This CDR3 is 15 amino acids long. Germline values: CDR1 MNHEY, CDR2 SMNVEV (reference sequence). V shed 0 bases and J shed 0 bases, with 9 bases lying between them.

V is TRBV19 and J is TRBJ2-7; 8 nucleotides line up with TRBD1. Trimming at V came to 2 bases and at J to 6 bases, leaving 3 bases not matched to a gene. The CDR3 covers 13 residues. Germline CDR1 reads LNHDA; CDR2 reads SQIVND (reference sequence). CDR3 sequence reads: CASSITTGGEQYF. For the CDR3, the DNA is TGTGCCAGTAGTATAACTACAGGGGGCGAGCAGTACTTC.

The rearrangement joins TRBV19 to TRBJ2-7; a weak D match, TRBD2 (5 bases). The CDR3 consists of 13 residues. Germline CDR1 LNHDA, CDR2 SQIVND (reference sequence). V lost 7 bases and J lost 1, with 11 bases in between. CDR3 DNA sequence: TGTGCCAGTAAGGCCGGGGAGTCCTACGAGCAGTACTTC. Its translation: CASKAGESYEQYF.

The V and J genes are TRBV18 and TRBJ1-2, with 10 nucleotides matching TRBD1. The junction had 12 bases not matched to a gene; V was cut back by 4 bases and J by 7 bases. This CDR3 comprises 16 residues. Germline V gene lookup returns CDR1 KGHSH and CDR2 LQKENI. CDR3 loop: CASSLTPPGQGSGYTF. CDR3 bases: TGTGCCAGCTCACTTACGCCCCCGGGACAGGGGAGTGGCTACACCTTC.

The chain uses TRBV29-1 and TRBJ2-3; perhaps TRBD2 as D (6 bases). Per germline, CDR1 SQVTM and CDR2 ANQGSEA. Deletions cut 4 bases from V and 1 base from J, with 9 bases between. This CDR3 contains 13 residues. This CDR3 is CSVGGEGTDTQYF. DNA of the CDR3: TGCAGCGTTGGAGGGGAGGGCACAGATACGCAGTATTTT.

The V and J genes are TRBV7-8 and TRBJ2-3; D is unresolved. The V end was cut by 0 bases, the J end by 3 bases, with 7 bases between. There are 14 residues in the CDR3. Germline assignment: CDR1 SGHVS and CDR2 FQNEAQ. The chain's CDR3 is CASSLAGYTDTQYF. DNA for the CDR3: TGTGCCAGCAGCTTAGCGGGTTATACAGATACGCAGTATTTT.

CDR3 sequence reads: CAISEPTTSGMGEQYF. The CDR3 DNA reads TGTGCCATCAGTGAGCCGACTACTAGCGGGATGGGCGAGCAGTACTTC. The rearrangement joins TRBV10-3 to TRBJ2-7, with 10 bases identical to TRBD2. Germline assignment: CDR1 ENHRY and CDR2 SYGVKD. CDR3 length equals 16 residues. V shed 2 bases and J 6 bases; nucleotides not matched to a gene: 10.

V is TRBV7-9 and J is TRBJ2-1, with TRBD1 matching over 7 bases. The CDR3 runs to 15 residues. Trimming removed 2 bases from V and 5 bases from J; junction bases left unmatched: 6. Per the germline V gene, CDR1 is SEHNR and CDR2 is FQNEAQ (reference sequence). CDR3 in DNA: TGTGCCAGCAGCTTACGTGGGACAGCCGACAATGAGCAGTTCTTC. Translation gives CASSLRGTADNEQFF. The full variable domain, completed using reference TRBV7-9 and TRBJ2-1, is DTGVSQNPRHKITKRGQNVTFRCDPISEHNRLYWYRQTLGQGPEFLTYFQNEAQLEKSRLLSDRFSAERPKGSFSTLEIQRTEQGDSAMYLCASSLRGTADNEQFFGPGTRLTVL.

About this clone: One end of the junction fails to match germline, which may point to a read error. The V gene is TRBV2, the J gene TRBJ2-7; 8 positions agree with TRBD1. The CDR3 extends over 15 amino acids. Germline CDR1 SNHLY, CDR2 FYNNEI. The CDR3 here is CASRDRTGSPYEQYF. CDR3 DNA sequence: TGTGCCAGCCGTGACAGGACAGGGAGTCCCTACGAGCAGTACTTC.

The V gene is TRBV29-1, the J gene TRBJ2-7, with 8 nucleotides matching TRBD2. In germline, CDR1 is SQVTM, CDR2 ANQGSEA. This CDR3 contains 12 residues. J gave up 4 bases and V 7 bases, and 6 bases lay outside the gene matches. This CDR3 reads CSASSGPYEQYF. The CDR3 DNA reads as TGCAGCGCCTCTAGCGGGCCTTACGAGCAGTACTTC.

The rearrangement uses TRBV5-1 and TRBJ2-7; D is perhaps TRBD1 or TRBD2 (5 bases each). Germline-derived CDR1 and CDR2 are SGHRS and YFSETQ. This CDR3 contains 13 residues. V lost 3 bases, J lost 2 bases, and 9 bases lay in between. CDR3 DNA sequence: TGCGCCAGCAGCTCCGGGACCCCCTACGAGCAGTACTTC. It translates to CASSSGTPYEQYF.

V is TRBV21-1 and J is TRBJ2-7; the table assigns TRBD2, which was not confirmed against the DNA. TRBV21-1 is a documented pseudogene. This CDR3 spans 16 amino acids. CDR3 sequence (DNA): TGTGCCAGCAGCAAATCGCAGGGGAGGGTAGCCTACGAGCAGTACTTC. It codes for CASSKSQGRVAYEQYF.

By share, this clone counts as medium-sized (0.01 to 0.1%). The chain employs TRBV6-5 and TRBJ1-2, with D tentatively TRBD1 (5 bases). The CDR3 is made up of 12 amino acids. Germline V gene lookup returns CDR1 MNHEY and CDR2 SVGAGI. Trimming left V 6 bases short and J 5 bases short, with 10 bases between. CDR3 coding DNA: TGTGCCAGCAGAACAGGAAGTTATGGCTACACCTTC. As protein: CASRTGSYGYTF.

The chain combines TRBV4-1 with TRBJ1-1; maybe TRBD1 (5 bases). Trimming stripped 1 base from V and 3 bases from J, with 12 bases between. The CDR3 spans 15 residues. CDR1 and CDR2 from the germline V gene are MGHRA and YSYEKL. CDR3 amino acids: CASSQVLREDTEAFF. The CDR3 DNA reads TGCGCCAGCAGCCAAGTTCTCAGGGAGGACACTGAAGCTTTCTTT.

The chain links TRBV20-1 to TRBJ1-2; D gene uncertain. This CDR3 contains 11 residues. V was trimmed by 5 bases and J by 2 bases, leaving 6 bases between them. The V gene's germline CDR1 is DFQATT and CDR2 SNEGSKA (reference sequence). This chain's CDR3 is CSAALNYGYTF. The CDR3 nucleotides read TGCAGTGCTGCTCTAAACTATGGCTACACCTTC.

This clone was picked up a small number of times. The chain uses TRBV7-9 and TRBJ1-2, with TRBD1 matching over 7 bases. Germline assignment: CDR1 SEHNR and CDR2 FQNEAQ (reference sequence). The CDR3 is 13 residues long. V lost 5 bases to trimming and J lost 6 bases; unmatched junction nucleotides: 6. This CDR3 reads CASSREGADGYTF. The CDR3 DNA reads TGTGCCAGCAGCCGGGAGGGGGCCGATGGCTACACCTTC. Combining the CDR3 with reference TRBV7-9 and TRBJ1-2 gives the whole variable domain DTGVSQNPRHKITKRGQNVTFRCDPISEHNRLYWYRQTLGQGPEFLTYFQNEAQLEKSRLLSDRFSAERPKGSFSTLEIQRTEQGDSAMYLCASSREGADGYTFGSGTRLTVV.

The chain uses TRBV9 and TRBJ2-3; D is ambiguous. Germline lookup yields CDR1 SGDLS and CDR2 YYNGEE. There are 12 residues in the CDR3. The V end lost 5 bases, the J end lost 9 bases, and 13 bases lay between the germline ends. The CDR3 region has the DNA TGTGCCAGCAGTGCCATTGGTGACACGCAGTATTTT. Its protein is CASSAIGDTQYF.

The chain recombines TRBV2 with TRBJ1-1; TRBD1 might be the D (6 bases). Germline CDR1 and CDR2: SNHLY and FYNNEI. V dropped 9 bases and J dropped 1 base, with 12 bases sitting between them. The CDR3 loop spans 13 amino acids. The CDR3 loop reads CARGGGANTEAFF. The CDR3, as DNA: TGTGCCAGAGGTGGGGGCGCGAACACTGAAGCTTTCTTT.